The sequence of this T cell receptor (beta chain) was determined in a study of T cells after posttransplantation cyclophosphamide. In its sample, this clone was seen a few times. Its matching antigen is unknown. A marrow graft followed busulfan-fludarabine conditioning, with cyclophosphamide on days +3 and +4. Germline-derived CDR1 and CDR2 are GTSNPN and SVGIG (reference sequence). The CDR3 has 13 residues. Assay: immunoSEQ multiplex PCR; the TCRdb copy retains only in-frame clones and omits some. The repertoire consists of some 18,000 clones, none detected only once. Study-level points and caveats: Later blood repertoires were often dominated by clones from the donor CD8+ memory compartment. Recipient CMV seropositivity and CMV reactivation strongly tracked TRB clonality. TRB overlap between skin or GI tissue T cells and blood was limited.

The clonotype comes from a female patient aged 30-39 years who received an allogeneic stem cell transplant from a related donor, was CMV-positive, and had no GVHD. Some T cells may have originated in the graft donor. This sample comprised PBMCs, obtained after allogeneic stem cell transplant with posttransplant cyclophosphamide. V is TRBV30 and J is TRBJ2-5; TRBD1 might be the D (5 bases). TRBJ2-7 explains the end of the DNA better; the J call may be wrong. CDR3 sequence: CAWSVTGPYEQYF. In DNA form, the CDR3 reads TGTGCCTGGAGTGTCACAGGCCCTTACGAGCAGTACTTC.